The clone carrying this T cell receptor (beta chain) appeared many times. Time point meaning: patch test 1, 2 weeks after DPC sensitization. Stated treatment: therapeutic diphenylcyclopropenone sensitization with weekly scalp DPC. Looked up from germline, CDR1 is SQVTM and CDR2 is ANQGSEA. Trimming took off 1 base at V and 4 bases at J, with 17 bases between the two ends. CDR3 length equals 17 residues. This sample was taken from a study of human T cells and chemical hapten exposure. MiXCR, applied by TCRdb to the RACE reads, yields one record per CDR3 protein. Of about 99,000 distinct CDR3 sequences listed, 9.5% to 15% were seen once; the top ten hold around 2.2%.

V and J are TRBV29-1 and TRBJ2-6; D may correspond to TRBD1 or TRBD2 (5 bases each). Sequenced material: whole blood, taken in connection with sensitization to the hapten diphenylcyclopropenone (DPC). The source of this sequence is a woman in her forties with alopecia areata. Some clones in this sample may be carry-over from other donors' samples. The CDR3 loop is CSVEGGFSEAGANVLTF. The CDR3 coding sequence is TGCAGCGTTGAAGGGGGGTTCTCCGAGGCCGGGGCCAACGTCCTGACTTTC.